The entry that follows covers one T cell receptor (beta chain) sequence. The antigen is undetermined. The repertoire was sequenced with immunoSEQ multiplex PCR; TCRdb's copy has only in-frame clones and lacks some. The data hold about 47,000 clones, with 85% to 95% observed a single time. The record originates from a study of graft-versus-host responses after intestinal transplantation. Findings and caveats of the study: Recipient marrow harbored GvH clones, some of which surfaced first in ileum or blood.

This CDR3 comprises 19 residues. This chain links TRBV21-1 with TRBJ1-3; the table gives TRBD1 as D, unverified against the DNA. TRBV21-1 is an annotated pseudogene. The sequence came from a human donor who was the organ donor for an intestinal transplant. The sample consisted of unstimulated CD8+ T cells sorted from spleen or lymph node cells, taken before transplant. The CDR3 is CASSKNGTGDDHSGNTIYF. The CDR3 region has the DNA TGTGCCAGCAGCAAAAACGGGACAGGGGACGATCACTCTGGAAACACCATATATTTT.